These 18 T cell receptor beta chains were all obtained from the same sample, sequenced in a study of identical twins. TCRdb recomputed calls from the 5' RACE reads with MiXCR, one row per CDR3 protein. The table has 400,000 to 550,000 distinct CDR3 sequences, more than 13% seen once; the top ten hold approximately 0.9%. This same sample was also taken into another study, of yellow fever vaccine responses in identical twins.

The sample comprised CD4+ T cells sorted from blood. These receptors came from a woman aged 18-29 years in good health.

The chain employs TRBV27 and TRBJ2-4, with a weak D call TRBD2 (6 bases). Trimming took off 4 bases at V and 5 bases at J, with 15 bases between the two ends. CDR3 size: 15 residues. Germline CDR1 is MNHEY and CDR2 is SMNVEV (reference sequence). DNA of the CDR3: TGTGCCAGCAGTTCCCTAGCGATTGGGGAAAACATTCAGTACTTC. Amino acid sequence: CASSSLAIGENIQYF.

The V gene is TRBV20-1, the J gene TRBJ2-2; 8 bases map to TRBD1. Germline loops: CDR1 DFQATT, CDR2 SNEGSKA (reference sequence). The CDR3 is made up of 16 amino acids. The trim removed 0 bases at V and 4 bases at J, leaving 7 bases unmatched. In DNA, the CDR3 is TGCAGTGCTAGAGATCCGACAGGGGAGAGCACCGGGGAGCTGTTTTTT. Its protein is CSARDPTGESTGELFF.

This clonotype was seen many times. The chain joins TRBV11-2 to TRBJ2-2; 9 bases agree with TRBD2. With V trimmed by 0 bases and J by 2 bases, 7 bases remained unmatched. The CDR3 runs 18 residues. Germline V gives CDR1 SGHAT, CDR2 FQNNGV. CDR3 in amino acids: CASSLELLAGLNTGELFF. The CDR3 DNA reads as TGTGCCAGCAGCTTAGAACTCCTAGCGGGGTTAAACACCGGGGAGCTGTTTTTT.

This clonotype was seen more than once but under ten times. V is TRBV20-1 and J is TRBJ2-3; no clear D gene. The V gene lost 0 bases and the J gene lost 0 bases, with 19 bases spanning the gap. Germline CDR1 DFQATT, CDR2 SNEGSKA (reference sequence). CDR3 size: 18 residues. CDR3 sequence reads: CSARDVWDGRPSTDTQYF. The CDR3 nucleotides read TGCAGTGCTAGAGATGTTTGGGATGGACGGCCTAGCACAGATACGCAGTATTTT.

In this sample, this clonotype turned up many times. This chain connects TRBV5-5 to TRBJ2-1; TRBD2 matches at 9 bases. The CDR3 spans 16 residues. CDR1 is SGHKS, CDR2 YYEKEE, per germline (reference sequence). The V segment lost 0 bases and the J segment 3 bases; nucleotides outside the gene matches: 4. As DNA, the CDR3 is TGTGCCAGCAGCTTGGGATTGCGGGGGGGCTACAATGAGCAGTTCTTC. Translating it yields CASSLGLRGGYNEQFF.

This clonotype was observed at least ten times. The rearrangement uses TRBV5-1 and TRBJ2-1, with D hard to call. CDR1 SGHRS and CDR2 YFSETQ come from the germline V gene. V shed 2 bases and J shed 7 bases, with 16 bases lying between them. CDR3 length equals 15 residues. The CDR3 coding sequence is TGCGCCAGCAGCTTATCACAGCCCGGCGCAAATGAGCAGTTCTTC. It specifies CASSLSQPGANEQFF. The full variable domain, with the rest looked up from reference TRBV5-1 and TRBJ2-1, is KAGVTQTPRYLIKTRGQQVTLSCSPISGHRSVSWYQQTPGQGLQFLFEYFSETQRNKGNFPGRFSGRQFSNSRSEMNVSTLELGDSALYLCASSLSQPGANEQFFGPGTRLTVL.

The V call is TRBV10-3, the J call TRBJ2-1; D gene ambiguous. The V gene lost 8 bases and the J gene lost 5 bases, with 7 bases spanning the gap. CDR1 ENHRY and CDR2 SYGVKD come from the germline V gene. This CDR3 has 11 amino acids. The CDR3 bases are TGTGCCATCTCAACAGACAATGAGCAGTTCTTC. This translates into CAISTDNEQFF.

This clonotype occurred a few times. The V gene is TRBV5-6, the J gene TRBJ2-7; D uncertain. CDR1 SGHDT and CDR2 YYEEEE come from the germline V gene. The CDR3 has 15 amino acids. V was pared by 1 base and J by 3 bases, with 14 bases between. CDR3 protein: CASSLKPTDNYEQYF. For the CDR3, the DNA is TGTGCCAGCAGCTTGAAGCCCACAGACAACTACGAGCAGTACTTC. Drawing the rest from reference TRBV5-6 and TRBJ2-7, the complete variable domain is DAGVTQSPTHLIKTRGQQVTLRCSPKSGHDTVSWYQQALGQGPQFIFQYYEEEERQRGNFPDRFSGHQFPNYSSELNVNALLLGDSALYLCASSLKPTDNYEQYFGPGTRLTVT.

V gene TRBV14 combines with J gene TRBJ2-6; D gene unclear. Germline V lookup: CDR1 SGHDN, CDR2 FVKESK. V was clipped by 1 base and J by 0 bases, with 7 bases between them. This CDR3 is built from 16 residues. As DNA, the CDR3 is TGTGCCAGCAGCCAAGTAGTGACCTCTGGGGCCAACGTCCTGACTTTC. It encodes CASSQVVTSGANVLTF.

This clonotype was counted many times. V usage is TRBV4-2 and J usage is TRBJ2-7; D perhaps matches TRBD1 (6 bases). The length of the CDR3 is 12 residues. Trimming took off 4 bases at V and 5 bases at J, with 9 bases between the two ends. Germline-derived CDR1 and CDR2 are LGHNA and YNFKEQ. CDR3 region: CASSPDRNEQYF. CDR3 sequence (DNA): TGTGCCAGCAGCCCCGACAGGAACGAGCAGTACTTC.

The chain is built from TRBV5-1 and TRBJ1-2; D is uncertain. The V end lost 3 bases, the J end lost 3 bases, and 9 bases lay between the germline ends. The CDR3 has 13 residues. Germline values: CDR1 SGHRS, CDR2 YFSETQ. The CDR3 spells CASSSKIDYGYTF. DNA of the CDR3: TGCGCCAGCAGCTCGAAGATTGACTATGGCTACACCTTC.

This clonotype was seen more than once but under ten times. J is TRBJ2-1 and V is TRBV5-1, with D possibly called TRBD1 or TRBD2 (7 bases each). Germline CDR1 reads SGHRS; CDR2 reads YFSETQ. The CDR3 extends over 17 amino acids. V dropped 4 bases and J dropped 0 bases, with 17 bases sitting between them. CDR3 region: CASSRGGQTFSYNEQFF. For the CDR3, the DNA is TGCGCCAGCAGCCGCGGGGGACAGACGTTCTCCTACAATGAGCAGTTCTTC. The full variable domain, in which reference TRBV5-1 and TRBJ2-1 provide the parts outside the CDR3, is KAGVTQTPRYLIKTRGQQVTLSCSPISGHRSVSWYQQTPGQGLQFLFEYFSETQRNKGNFPGRFSGRQFSNSRSEMNVSTLELGDSALYLCASSRGGQTFSYNEQFFGPGTRLTVL.

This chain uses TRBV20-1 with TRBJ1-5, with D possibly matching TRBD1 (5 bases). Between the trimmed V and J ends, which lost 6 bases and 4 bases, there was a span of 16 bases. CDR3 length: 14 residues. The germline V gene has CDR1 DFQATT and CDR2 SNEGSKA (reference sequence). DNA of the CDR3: TGCAGTGCCGTCGACAGATCTCGGAATCAGCCCCAGCATTTT. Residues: CSAVDRSRNQPQHF.

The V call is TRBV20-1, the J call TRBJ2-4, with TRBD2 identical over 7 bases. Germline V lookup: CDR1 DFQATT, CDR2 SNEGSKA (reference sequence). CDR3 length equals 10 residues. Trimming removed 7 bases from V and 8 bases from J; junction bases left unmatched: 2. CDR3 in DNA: TGCAGTGTGAGCGGGGACATTCAGTACTTC. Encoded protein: CSVSGDIQYF.

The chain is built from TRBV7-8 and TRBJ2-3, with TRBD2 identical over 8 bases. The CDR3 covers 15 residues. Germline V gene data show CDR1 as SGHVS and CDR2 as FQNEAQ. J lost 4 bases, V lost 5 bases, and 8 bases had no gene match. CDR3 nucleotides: TGTGCCAGCAGCCTCGGGGGGGGGCAATCAGATACGCAGTATTTT. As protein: CASSLGGGQSDTQYF.

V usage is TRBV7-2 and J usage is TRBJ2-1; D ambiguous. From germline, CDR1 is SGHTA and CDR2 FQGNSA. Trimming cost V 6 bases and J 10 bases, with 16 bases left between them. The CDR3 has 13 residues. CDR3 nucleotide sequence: TGTGCCAGCAGTTTGCTAGGGATGGGGGAGCAGTTCTTC. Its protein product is CASSLLGMGEQFF. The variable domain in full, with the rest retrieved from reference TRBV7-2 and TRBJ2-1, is GAGVSQSPSNKVTEKGKDVELRCDPISGHTALYWYRQSLGQGLEFLIYFQGNSAPDKSGLPSDRFSAERTGGSVSTLTIQRTQQEDSAVYLCASSLLGMGEQFFGPGTRLTVL.

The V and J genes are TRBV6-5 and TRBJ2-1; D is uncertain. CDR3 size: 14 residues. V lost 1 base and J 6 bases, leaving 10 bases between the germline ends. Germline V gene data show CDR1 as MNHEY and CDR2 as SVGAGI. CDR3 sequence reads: CASSYLAKSNEQFF. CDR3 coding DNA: TGTGCCAGCAGTTACTTGGCTAAATCCAATGAGCAGTTCTTC.

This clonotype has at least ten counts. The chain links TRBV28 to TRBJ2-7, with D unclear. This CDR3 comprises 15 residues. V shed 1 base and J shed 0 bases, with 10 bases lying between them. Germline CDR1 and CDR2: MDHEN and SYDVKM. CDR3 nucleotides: TGTGCCAGCAGTTTATCGGCCGCGAGCTCCTACGAGCAGTACTTC. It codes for CASSLSAASSYEQYF.